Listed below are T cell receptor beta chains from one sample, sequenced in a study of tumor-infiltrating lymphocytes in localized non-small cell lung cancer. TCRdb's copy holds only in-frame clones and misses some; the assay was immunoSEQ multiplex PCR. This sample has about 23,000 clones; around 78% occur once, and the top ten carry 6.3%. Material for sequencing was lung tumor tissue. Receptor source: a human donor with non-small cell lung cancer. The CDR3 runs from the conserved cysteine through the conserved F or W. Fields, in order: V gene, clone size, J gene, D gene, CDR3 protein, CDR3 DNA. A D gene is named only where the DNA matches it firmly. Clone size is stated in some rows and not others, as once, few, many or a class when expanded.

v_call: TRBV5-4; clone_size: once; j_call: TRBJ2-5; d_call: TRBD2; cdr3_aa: CASIRQGGGVETQYF; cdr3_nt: TGTGCCAGCATCCGGCAGGGCGGGGGGGTAGAGACCCAGTACTTC
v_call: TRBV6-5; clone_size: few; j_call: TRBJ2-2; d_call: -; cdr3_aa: CASRLSTGELFF; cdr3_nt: TGTGCCAGCAGACTCTCCACCGGGGAGCTGTTTTTT
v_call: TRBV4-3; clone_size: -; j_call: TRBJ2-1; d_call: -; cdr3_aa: CASSQDSLPGRNEQFF; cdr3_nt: TGCGCCAGCAGCCAAGATTCCCTCCCGGGGAGGAATGAGCAGTTCTTC
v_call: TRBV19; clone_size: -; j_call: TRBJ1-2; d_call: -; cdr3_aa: CASSNHKALDYGYTF; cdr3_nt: TGTGCCAGTAGTAATCATAAGGCACTCGACTATGGCTACACCTTC
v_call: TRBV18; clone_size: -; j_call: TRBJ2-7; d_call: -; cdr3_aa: CASSPSGDEQYF; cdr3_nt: TGTGCCAGCTCACCGTCGGGGGACGAGCAGTACTTC
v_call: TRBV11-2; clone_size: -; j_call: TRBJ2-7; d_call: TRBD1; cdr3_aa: CASSPLQGTFYEQYF; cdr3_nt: TGTGCCAGCAGCCCGTTACAGGGGACGTTCTACGAGCAGTACTTC
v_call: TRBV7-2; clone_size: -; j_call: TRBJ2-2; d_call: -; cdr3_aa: CASNLEAGELFF; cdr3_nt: TGTGCCAGCAACTTGGAGGCCGGGGAGCTGTTTTTT
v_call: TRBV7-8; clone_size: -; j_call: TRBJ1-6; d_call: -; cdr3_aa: CASSVRAKQRRSPLHF; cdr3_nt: TGTGCCAGCAGCGTCCGGGCCAAACAAAGAAGATCACCCCTCCACTTT
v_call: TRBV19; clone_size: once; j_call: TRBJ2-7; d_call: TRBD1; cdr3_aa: CASSGQGLEQYF; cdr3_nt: TGTGCCAGTAGCGGACAGGGCTTAGAGCAGTACTTC
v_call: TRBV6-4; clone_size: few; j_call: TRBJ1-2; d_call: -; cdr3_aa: CASSDSNRVGYTF; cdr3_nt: TGTGCCAGCAGTGACTCGAACAGGGTCGGCTACACCTTC
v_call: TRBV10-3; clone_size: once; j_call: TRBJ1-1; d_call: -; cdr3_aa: CATRRGDTEAFF; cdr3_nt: TGTGCCACCCGTAGGGGGGACACTGAAGCTTTCTTT
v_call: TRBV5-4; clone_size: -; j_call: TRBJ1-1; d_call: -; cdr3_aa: CASSLVGQHTEAFF; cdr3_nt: TGTGCCAGCAGCTTGGTGGGGCAGCACACTGAAGCTTTCTTT
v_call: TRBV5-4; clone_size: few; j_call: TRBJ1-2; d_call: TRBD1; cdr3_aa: CASSSPRTGSHSGYTF; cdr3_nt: TGTGCCAGCAGCTCACCTAGGACAGGGAGTCATAGTGGCTACACCTTC
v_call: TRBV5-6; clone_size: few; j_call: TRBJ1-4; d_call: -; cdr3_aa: CASSRRYIGEKLFF; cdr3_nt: TGTGCCAGCAGCCGACGGTACATTGGGGAAAAACTGTTTTTT
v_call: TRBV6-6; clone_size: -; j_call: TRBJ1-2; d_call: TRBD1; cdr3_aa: CASSSGQGDGGYTF; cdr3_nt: TGTGCCAGCAGCAGCGGACAGGGGGATGGTGGCTACACCTTC
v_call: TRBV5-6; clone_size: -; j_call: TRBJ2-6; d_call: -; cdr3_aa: CASSLYRASGANVLTF; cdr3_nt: TGTGCCAGCAGCCTATACAGGGCCTCTGGGGCCAACGTCCTGACTTTC
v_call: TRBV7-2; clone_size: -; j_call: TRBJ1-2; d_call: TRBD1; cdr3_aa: CASSPDRGRGGYTF; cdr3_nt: TGTGCCAGCAGCCCTGACAGGGGACGTGGTGGCTACACCTTC
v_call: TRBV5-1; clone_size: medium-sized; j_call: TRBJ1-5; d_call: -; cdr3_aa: CASRSEYNQPQHF; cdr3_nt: TGCGCCAGCAGAAGTGAGTATAATCAGCCCCAGCATTTT
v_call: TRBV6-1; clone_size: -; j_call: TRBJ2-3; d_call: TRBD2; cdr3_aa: CASSGVVRGGWADTQYF; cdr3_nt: TGTGCCAGCAGTGGGGTCGTACGGGGGGGCTGGGCAGATACGCAGTATTTT
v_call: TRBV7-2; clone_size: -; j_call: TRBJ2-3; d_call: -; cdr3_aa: CATQGRGTTDTQYF; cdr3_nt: TGTGCCACCCAGGGGCGGGGGACCACAGATACGCAGTATTTT
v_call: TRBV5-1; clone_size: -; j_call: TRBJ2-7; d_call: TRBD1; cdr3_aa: CASSLEAGTGAVLYF; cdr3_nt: TGCGCCAGCAGCTTGGAGGCCGGGACAGGGGCGGTTCTGTACTTC
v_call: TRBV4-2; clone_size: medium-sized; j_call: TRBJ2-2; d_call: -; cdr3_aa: CASSQDRESGELFF; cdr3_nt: TGTGCCAGCAGCCAAGATCGCGAGTCCGGGGAGCTGTTTTTT
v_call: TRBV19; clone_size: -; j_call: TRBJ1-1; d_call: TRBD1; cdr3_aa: CASTGGIVAFF; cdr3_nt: TGTGCCAGTACAGGGGGAATAGTGGCTTTCTTT
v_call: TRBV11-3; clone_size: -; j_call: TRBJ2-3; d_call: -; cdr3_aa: CASSYTMADTQYF; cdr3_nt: TGTGCCAGCAGCTATACGATGGCAGATACGCAGTATTTT
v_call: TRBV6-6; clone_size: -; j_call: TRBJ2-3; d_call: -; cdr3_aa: CASSRGQGTDTQYF; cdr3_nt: TGTGCCAGCAGCCGCGGCCAGGGCACAGATACGCAGTATTTT
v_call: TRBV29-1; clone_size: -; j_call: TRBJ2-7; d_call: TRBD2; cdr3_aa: CSVITSGGLTYEQYF; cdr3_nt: TGCAGCGTCATCACTAGCGGGGGCCTTACCTACGAGCAGTACTTC
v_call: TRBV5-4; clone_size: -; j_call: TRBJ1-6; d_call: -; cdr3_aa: CASSTGPGPLHF; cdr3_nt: TGTGCCAGCAGCACAGGCCCGGGACCCCTCCACTTT
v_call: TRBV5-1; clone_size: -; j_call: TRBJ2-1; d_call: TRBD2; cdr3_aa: CASSDSGAYNEQFF; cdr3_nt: TGCGCCAGCAGCGACAGCGGGGCTTACAATGAGCAGTTCTTC
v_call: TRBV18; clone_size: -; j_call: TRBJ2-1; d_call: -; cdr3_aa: CASSPLAMWGGGEQFF; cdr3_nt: TGTGCCAGCTCACCACTCGCCATGTGGGGGGGCGGTGAGCAGTTCTTC
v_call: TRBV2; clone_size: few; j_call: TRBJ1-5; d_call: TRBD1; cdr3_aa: CASGPQGRRNQPQHF; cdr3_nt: TGTGCCAGCGGTCCACAGGGGAGGAGAAATCAGCCCCAGCATTTT
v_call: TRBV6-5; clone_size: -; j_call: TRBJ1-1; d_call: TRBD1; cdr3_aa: CASSLSARQGRAFF; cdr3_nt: TGTGCCAGCAGTTTATCGGCCAGACAGGGAAGAGCTTTCTTT
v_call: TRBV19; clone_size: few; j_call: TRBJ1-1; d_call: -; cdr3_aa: CASNTLAGPREAFF; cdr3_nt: TGTGCCAGTAATACCCTGGCAGGGCCCCGTGAAGCTTTCTTT
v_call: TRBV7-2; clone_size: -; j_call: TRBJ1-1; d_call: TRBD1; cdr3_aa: CASSLEWDRGIYTEAFF; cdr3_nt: TGTGCCAGCAGCTTAGAGTGGGACAGGGGGATTTACACTGAAGCTTTCTTT
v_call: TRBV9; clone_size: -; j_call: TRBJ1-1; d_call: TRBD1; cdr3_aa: CASSGGGASTEAFF; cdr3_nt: TGTGCCAGCAGCGGAGGGGGCGCGAGCACTGAAGCTTTCTTT
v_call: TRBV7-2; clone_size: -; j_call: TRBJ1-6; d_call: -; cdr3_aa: CASSFEGLKLDF; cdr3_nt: TGTGCCAGCAGCTTCGAGGGCCTGAAACTGGACTTT
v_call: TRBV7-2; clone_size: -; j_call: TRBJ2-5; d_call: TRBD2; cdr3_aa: CASSLGWASGGRETQYF; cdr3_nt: TGTGCCAGCAGCTTAGGTTGGGCTAGCGGGGGTCGGGAGACCCAGTACTTC
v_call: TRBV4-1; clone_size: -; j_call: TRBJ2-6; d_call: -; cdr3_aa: CASSQSGTGTSGANVLTF; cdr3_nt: TGCGCCAGCAGCCAGTCCGGGACGGGAACCTCTGGGGCCAACGTCCTGACTTTC
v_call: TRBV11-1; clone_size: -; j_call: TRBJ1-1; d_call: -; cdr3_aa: CASSLFTGTEAFF; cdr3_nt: TGTGCCAGCAGCTTATTTACGGGGACTGAAGCTTTCTTT
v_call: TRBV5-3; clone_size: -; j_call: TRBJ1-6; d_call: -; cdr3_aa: CARSPRDRAVSYNSPLHF; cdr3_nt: TGTGCCAGAAGCCCAAGAGACAGAGCGGTCTCCTATAATTCACCCCTCCACTTT
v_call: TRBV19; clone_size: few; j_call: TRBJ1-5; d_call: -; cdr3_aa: CASSKGNTYSNQPQHF; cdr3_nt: TGTGCCAGTAGTAAAGGGAACACCTATAGCAATCAGCCCCAGCATTTT
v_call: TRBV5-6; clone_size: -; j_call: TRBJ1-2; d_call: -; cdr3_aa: CASSFSRENGYTF; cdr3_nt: TGTGCCAGCAGCTTTTCCAGAGAGAATGGCTACACCTTC
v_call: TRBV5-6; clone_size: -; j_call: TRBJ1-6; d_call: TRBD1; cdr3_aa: CASSARPGGSSYNSPLHF; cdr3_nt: TGTGCCAGCAGCGCAAGGCCAGGGGGGAGCTCCTATAATTCACCCCTCCACTTT
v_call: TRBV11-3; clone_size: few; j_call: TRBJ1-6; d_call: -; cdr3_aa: CASSLDGSSPLHF; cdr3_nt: TGTGCCAGCAGCTTAGATGGTTCCTCACCCCTCCACTTT
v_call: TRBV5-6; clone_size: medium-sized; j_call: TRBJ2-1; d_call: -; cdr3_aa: CASSLTRNEQFF; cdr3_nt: TGTGCCAGCAGCCTTACACGGAATGAGCAGTTCTTC
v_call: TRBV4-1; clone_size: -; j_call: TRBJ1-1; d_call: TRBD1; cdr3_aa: CASSQDHRGKGFF; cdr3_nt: TGCGCCAGCAGCCAGGACCACAGGGGGAAAGGTTTCTTT
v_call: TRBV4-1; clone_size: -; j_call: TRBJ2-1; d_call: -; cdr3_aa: CASSPGLVGDEQFF; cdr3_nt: TGCGCCAGCAGCCCAGGACTGGTTGGAGATGAGCAGTTCTTC
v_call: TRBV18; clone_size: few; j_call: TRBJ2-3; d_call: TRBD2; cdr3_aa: CASSPPPAGGLTDTQYF; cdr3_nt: TGTGCCAGCTCACCACCCCCCGCGGGGGGCCTCACAGATACGCAGTATTTT
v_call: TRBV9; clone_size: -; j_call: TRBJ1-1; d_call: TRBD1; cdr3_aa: CASSEGTGGNTEAFF; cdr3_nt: TGTGCCAGCAGCGAGGGGACAGGGGGCAACACTGAAGCTTTCTTT
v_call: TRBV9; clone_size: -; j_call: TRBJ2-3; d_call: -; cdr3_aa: CASSLSTSTDTQYF; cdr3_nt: TGTGCCAGCAGCTTGTCCACTAGCACAGATACGCAGTATTTT
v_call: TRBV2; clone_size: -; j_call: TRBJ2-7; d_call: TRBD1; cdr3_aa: CASREPGQGEVQYF; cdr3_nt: TGTGCCAGCAGGGAACCGGGACAGGGGGAAGTGCAGTACTTC
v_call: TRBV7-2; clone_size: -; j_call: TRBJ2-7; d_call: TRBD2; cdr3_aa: CASSYGGAPYEQYF; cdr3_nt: TGTGCCAGCAGCTACGGGGGGGCCCCCTACGAGCAGTACTTC